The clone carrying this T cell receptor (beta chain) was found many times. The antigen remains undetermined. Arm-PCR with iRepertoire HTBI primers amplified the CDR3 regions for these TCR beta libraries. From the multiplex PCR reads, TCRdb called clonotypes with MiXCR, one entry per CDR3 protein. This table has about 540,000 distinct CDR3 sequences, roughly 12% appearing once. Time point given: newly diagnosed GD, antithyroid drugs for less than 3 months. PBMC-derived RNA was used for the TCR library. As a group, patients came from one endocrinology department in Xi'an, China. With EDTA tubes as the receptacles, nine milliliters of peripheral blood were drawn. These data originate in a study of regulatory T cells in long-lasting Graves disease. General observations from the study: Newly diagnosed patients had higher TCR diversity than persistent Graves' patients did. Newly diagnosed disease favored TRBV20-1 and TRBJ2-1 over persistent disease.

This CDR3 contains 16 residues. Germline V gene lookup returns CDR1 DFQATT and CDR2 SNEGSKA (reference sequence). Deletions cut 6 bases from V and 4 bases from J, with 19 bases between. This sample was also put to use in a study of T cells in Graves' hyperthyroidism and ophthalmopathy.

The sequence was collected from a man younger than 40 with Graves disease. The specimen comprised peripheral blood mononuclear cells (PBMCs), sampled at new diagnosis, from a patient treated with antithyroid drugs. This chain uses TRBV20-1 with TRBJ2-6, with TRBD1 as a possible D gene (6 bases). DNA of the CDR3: TGCAGTGCGGAAACAGGGAGACATTCAGGGGCCAACGTCCTGACTTTC. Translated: CSAETGRHSGANVLTF.